Each of the 24 T cell receptor beta chains below was sequenced from the same sample in a study of T cells in Graves' hyperthyroidism and ophthalmopathy. There were TCR beta CDR3 regions amplified from RNA transcripts. Primed by the HTBI set, a first-round RT-PCR was run on the TCR CDR3. In TCRdb, the multiplex PCR reads were re-called with MiXCR into one record per CDR3 protein. The table records about 290,000 distinct CDR3 sequences, approximately 12% of them present only once. The sequenced sample was blood. The receptors were sampled from a woman aged 25-40 years with Graves' hyperthyroidism that later progressed to Graves' ophthalmopathy.

This chain joins TRBV6-2 or TRBV6-3 and TRBJ2-7; 11 nucleotides align to TRBD2. Germline CDR1 and CDR2: MNHEY and SVGEGT. The CDR3 contains 17 residues. V was clipped by 2 bases and J by 3 bases; unmatched bases: 9. CDR3 sequence reads: CASSYTEQTSGSYEQYF. The DNA of the CDR3 is TGTGCCAGCAGTTACACCGAACAAACTAGCGGGAGCTACGAGCAGTACTTC.

The rearrangement uses TRBV9 and TRBJ2-3; D is possibly TRBD2 (5 bases). The germline CDR1 and CDR2 sequences are SGDLS and YYNGEE. CDR3 size: 14 residues. Trimming pared 2 bases from V and 2 bases from J, leaving 9 bases between. The CDR3 DNA follows: TGTGCCAGCAGCGTGGTGGACTCCACAGATACGCAGTATTTT. Residues: CASSVVDSTDTQYF.

This clonotype was detected ten times or more. The chain uses TRBV11-2 and TRBJ2-3; 11 bases match TRBD2. V dropped 5 bases and J dropped 1; count of bases not matched to a gene: 8. Germline V gene data show CDR1 as SGHAT and CDR2 as FQNNGV. The CDR3 length is 17 residues. This chain's CDR3 is CASSPPLAGGGTDTQYF. CDR3 bases: TGTGCCAGCAGCCCCCCCCTAGCGGGAGGAGGCACAGATACGCAGTATTTT.

This clonotype was counted ten times or more. A junction boundary mismatches the germline segment, possibly from a read error. The CDR3 sequence: CASSPQEGLLPNEQFF. Here the CDR3 DNA reads TGTGCCAGCAGCCCTCAAGAGGGACTCCTCCCCAATGAACAGTTCTTC. The V gene is TRBV7-2, the J gene TRBJ2-1, with a possible D match to TRBD2 (6 bases). Germline V gene lookup returns CDR1 SGHTA and CDR2 FQGNSA. The CDR3 runs to 16 residues. Variable domain in full (rest from reference TRBV7-2 and TRBJ2-1): GAGVSQSPSNKVTEKGKDVELRCDPISGHTALYWYRQSLGQGLEFLIYFQGNSAPDKSGLPSDRFSAERTGGSVSTLTIQRTQQEDSAVYLCASSPQEGLLPNEQFFGPGTRLTVL.

This clonotype was detected only a few times. The chain has TRBV14 and TRBJ1-4, with D possibly matching TRBD1 (5 bases). This CDR3 has 15 amino acids. V lost 0 bases to trimming and J lost 4 bases, with 9 bases between them. Germline-derived CDR1 and CDR2 are SGHDN and FVKESK. The CDR3 bases are TGTGCCAGCAGCCAAGATGGGGGGATTAATGAAAAACTGTTTTTT. This codes for CASSQDGGINEKLFF. Looking up the rest from reference TRBV14 and TRBJ1-4 gives the full variable domain: EAGVTQFPSHSVIEKGQTVTLRCDPISGHDNLYWYRRVMGKEIKFLLHFVKESKQDESGMPNNRFLAERTGGTYSTLKVQPAELEDSGVYFCASSQDGGINEKLFFGSGTQLSVL.

Only a few counts were recorded for this clonotype. This chain uses TRBV13 with TRBJ2-4, with 10 bases lining up with TRBD1. The CDR3 sequence is 14 residues long. Germline V CDR1 and CDR2: PRHDT, FYEKMQ (reference sequence). Unmatched junction bases numbered 3, after V lost 5 bases and J lost 5 bases. DNA of the CDR3: TGTGCCAGCAGCCCAGACAGGGGGCAAAACATTCAGTACTTC. Amino acid sequence: CASSPDRGQNIQYF. Based on the CDR3 plus reference TRBV13 and TRBJ2-4, the full variable domain is AAGVIQSPRHLIKEKRETATLKCYPIPRHDTVYWYQQGPGQDPQFLISFYEKMQSDKGSIPDRFSAQQFSDYHSELNMSSLELGDSALYFCASSPDRGQNIQYFGAGTRLSVL.

This clonotype was picked up many times. The chain recombines TRBV11-1 with TRBJ2-5; a weak D match, TRBD1 (5 bases). In germline, CDR1 is SGHAT, CDR2 FQDESV (reference sequence). V gave up 5 bases and J gave up 4 bases, with 14 bases separating them. This CDR3 is built from 14 residues. CDR3 sequence reads: CASSIQGLRETQYF. In DNA, the CDR3 is TGTGCCAGCAGCATTCAGGGTCTGAGAGAGACCCAGTACTTC.

This clonotype was detected only a few times. The chain couples TRBV4-3 to TRBJ1-5; D gene ambiguous. The CDR3 runs 13 residues. The germline gives CDR1 LGHNA, CDR2 YSLEER. V lost 5 bases to trimming and J lost 5 bases, with 10 bases between them. CDR3 amino acids: CASSSWVDQPQHF. In DNA, the CDR3 is TGCGCCAGCAGCTCCTGGGTAGATCAGCCCCAGCATTTT.

Ten or more counts support this clonotype. The chain uses TRBV20-1 and TRBJ2-3; possible D gene TRBD1, 6 bases. The CDR3 runs 15 residues. CDR1 and CDR2 (germline): DFQATT, SNEGSKA (reference sequence). Trimming removed 3 bases at V and 1 base at J, with 14 bases between. The CDR3 sequence is CSARETGSGTDTQYF. CDR3 in DNA: TGCAGTGCTAGGGAAACAGGGTCCGGCACAGATACGCAGTATTTT.

This clonotype came up many times. This sequence joins TRBV10-3 and TRBJ2-3; 9 bases fit TRBD1. CDR1 is ENHRY and CDR2 is SYGVKD in the germline V gene. CDR3 length: 19 amino acids. V shed 5 bases, J shed 3 bases, and the junction held 18 bases outside the gene matches. For the CDR3, the DNA is TGTGCCATCAGTACACCGGGGGACAGGGCGTCGGATTGGACAGATACGCAGTATTTT. This sequence encodes CAISTPGDRASDWTDTQYF.

This clonotype was observed many times. In DNA, the CDR3 is TGTGCCAGCAGCTTCCGAAATTACGGAGGCTACGAGCAGTACTTC. Translating gives CASSFRNYGGYEQYF. The chain couples TRBV11-1 to TRBJ2-7; D might be TRBD2 (5 bases). CDR3 size: 15 residues. The germline CDR1 and CDR2 sequences are SGHAT and FQDESV (reference sequence). V was clipped by 3 bases and J by 3 bases, with 15 bases between them.

The table lists this clonotype with many counts. The gene calls are TRBV12-3 or TRBV12-4 and TRBJ2-2; a possible D gene is TRBD2 (5 bases). V lost 7 bases and J lost 3, with 12 bases in between. CDR3 length equals 14 residues. CDR3 nucleotide sequence: TGTGCCAGCACCTCTCGGGGTGACACCGGGGAGCTGTTTTTT. This sequence encodes CASTSRGDTGELFF.

At least ten counts were recorded for this clonotype. The chain uses TRBV28 and TRBJ1-1; D gene unclear. This CDR3 has 13 amino acids. Germline CDR1 MDHEN, CDR2 SYDVKM. V lost 7 bases to trimming and J lost 1 base, with 10 bases between them. CDR3 residues: CASTPPGNTEAFF. The CDR3 coding sequence is TGTGCCAGCACTCCCCCGGGGAACACTGAAGCTTTCTTT.

The chain carries TRBV6-8 and TRBJ2-5, with TRBD1 matching 9 bases. Per germline, CDR1 MNHGY and CDR2 SAAAGT. Trimming at V came to 9 bases and at J to 11 bases, leaving 19 bases not matched to a gene. The CDR3 loop spans 15 amino acids. CDR3 nucleotide sequence: TGTGCCAGGAAAAACACCGGGACAGGGCCTAAGGGTCAGTACTTC. It is translated as CARKNTGTGPKGQYF.

V usage is TRBV19 and J usage is TRBJ1-1; 11 bases fit TRBD1. The CDR3 runs 16 residues. V gave up 6 bases and J gave up 1 base; unmatched junction bases: 7. Germline V gene lookup returns CDR1 LNHDA and CDR2 SQIVND (reference sequence). The DNA for the CDR3 is TGTGCCAGTAGGACGACCGGGACAGGGGGGAACACTGAAGCTTTCTTT. It codes for CASRTTGTGGNTEAFF.

This clonotype was counted a few times. The CDR3 bases are TGTGCCAGCACCAAAGGGGGCACTAGCGGGAGTAGAGGGGAGCTGTTTTTT. Residues: CASTKGGTSGSRGELFF. This chain connects TRBV4-2 to TRBJ2-2; 11 nucleotides align to TRBD2. The germline gives CDR1 LGHNA, CDR2 YNFKEQ. The V gene end was trimmed by 7 bases and the J gene end by 8 bases; junction bases not matched to a gene: 15. The CDR3 covers 17 residues.

This clonotype was counted many times. The chain carries TRBV4-2 and TRBJ2-1; tentatively, D is TRBD2 (6 bases). The germline V gene has CDR1 LGHNA and CDR2 YNFKEQ. V was clipped by 0 bases and J by 7 bases, with 13 bases between them. This CDR3 region has 15 residues. CDR3 sequence (DNA): TGTGCCAGCAGCCAAGACGTGGTCGGACTAAATGAGCAGTTCTTC. It yields the protein CASSQDVVGLNEQFF.

This clonotype showed up just a few times. The chain joins TRBV15 to TRBJ1-5; D is unclear. The length of the CDR3 is 12 residues. V was shortened by 0 bases and J by 7 bases, with 4 bases between the two germline ends. Germline loops: CDR1 LNHNV, CDR2 YYDKDF (reference sequence). The CDR3 DNA sequence: TGTGCCACCAGCAGAGATCTACAGCCCCAGCATTTT. This codes for CATSRDLQPQHF.

This clonotype came up a few times. The junction and the germline gene differ at one end; a read error may be behind it. The CDR3 sequence is CAVSESRVNEQFF. The CDR3 DNA sequence: TGTGCCGTCAGTGAGAGCAGGGTCAATGAGCAGTTCTTC. V usage is TRBV10-3 and J usage is TRBJ2-1, with a possible D match to TRBD1 (5 bases). This CDR3 contains 13 residues. Germline-derived CDR1 and CDR2 are ENHRY and SYGVKD.

This clonotype was seen a handful of times. This chain uses TRBV10-3 with TRBJ1-5, with TRBD1 identical over 7 bases. Germline V gene lookup returns CDR1 ENHRY and CDR2 SYGVKD. The trim removed 3 bases at V and 3 bases at J, leaving 5 bases unmatched. CDR3 size: 15 residues. This chain's CDR3 is CAISDSGQNNQPQHF. The CDR3 DNA reads TGTGCCATCAGTGATTCGGGACAGAACAATCAGCCCCAGCATTTT.

In this sample, this clonotype turned up many times. The chain combines TRBV20-1 with TRBJ2-4; D is uncertain. CDR3 length equals 14 residues. Germline lookup yields CDR1 DFQATT and CDR2 SNEGSKA (reference sequence). Trimming took 5 bases from V and 2 from J, leaving 13 bases between them. The CDR3 DNA sequence: TGCAGTGCTCCTCGACGGCAGTCCAAAAACATTCAGTACTTC. Its translation: CSAPRRQSKNIQYF.

Regarding this clonotype: This clone may be a read error of a much larger clone one base away. The chain uses TRBV20-1 and TRBJ2-7; D is possibly TRBD2 (6 bases). Trimming took 3 bases from V and 6 from J, leaving 12 bases between them. Germline V gene sequence: CDR1 DFQATT, CDR2 SNEGSKA (reference sequence). This CDR3 spans 12 amino acids. CDR3 coding DNA: TGCAGTGCTAGCGGGGACTCAATCGAGCAGTACTTC. It yields the protein CSASGDSIEQYF.

At least ten counts were recorded for this clonotype. The J gene is TRBJ1-1, the V gene TRBV18, with TRBD1 identical over 9 bases. The CDR3 runs to 14 residues. V gave up 4 bases and J gave up 3 bases; unmatched junction bases: 3. Germline lookup yields CDR1 KGHSH and CDR2 LQKENI. CDR3 residues: CASSRDRGYTEAFF. The DNA of the CDR3 is TGTGCCAGCTCACGAGACAGGGGGTACACTGAAGCTTTCTTT.

The V gene is TRBV19, the J gene TRBJ1-2; D remains unclear. CDR1 is LNHDA, CDR2 SQIVND, per germline (reference sequence). V shed 4 bases and J shed 1 base, with 13 bases lying between them. The CDR3 contains 15 residues. As DNA, the CDR3 is TGTGCCAGTAGTACGACGATATACTATAACTATGGCTACACCTTC. Translating gives CASSTTIYYNYGYTF.